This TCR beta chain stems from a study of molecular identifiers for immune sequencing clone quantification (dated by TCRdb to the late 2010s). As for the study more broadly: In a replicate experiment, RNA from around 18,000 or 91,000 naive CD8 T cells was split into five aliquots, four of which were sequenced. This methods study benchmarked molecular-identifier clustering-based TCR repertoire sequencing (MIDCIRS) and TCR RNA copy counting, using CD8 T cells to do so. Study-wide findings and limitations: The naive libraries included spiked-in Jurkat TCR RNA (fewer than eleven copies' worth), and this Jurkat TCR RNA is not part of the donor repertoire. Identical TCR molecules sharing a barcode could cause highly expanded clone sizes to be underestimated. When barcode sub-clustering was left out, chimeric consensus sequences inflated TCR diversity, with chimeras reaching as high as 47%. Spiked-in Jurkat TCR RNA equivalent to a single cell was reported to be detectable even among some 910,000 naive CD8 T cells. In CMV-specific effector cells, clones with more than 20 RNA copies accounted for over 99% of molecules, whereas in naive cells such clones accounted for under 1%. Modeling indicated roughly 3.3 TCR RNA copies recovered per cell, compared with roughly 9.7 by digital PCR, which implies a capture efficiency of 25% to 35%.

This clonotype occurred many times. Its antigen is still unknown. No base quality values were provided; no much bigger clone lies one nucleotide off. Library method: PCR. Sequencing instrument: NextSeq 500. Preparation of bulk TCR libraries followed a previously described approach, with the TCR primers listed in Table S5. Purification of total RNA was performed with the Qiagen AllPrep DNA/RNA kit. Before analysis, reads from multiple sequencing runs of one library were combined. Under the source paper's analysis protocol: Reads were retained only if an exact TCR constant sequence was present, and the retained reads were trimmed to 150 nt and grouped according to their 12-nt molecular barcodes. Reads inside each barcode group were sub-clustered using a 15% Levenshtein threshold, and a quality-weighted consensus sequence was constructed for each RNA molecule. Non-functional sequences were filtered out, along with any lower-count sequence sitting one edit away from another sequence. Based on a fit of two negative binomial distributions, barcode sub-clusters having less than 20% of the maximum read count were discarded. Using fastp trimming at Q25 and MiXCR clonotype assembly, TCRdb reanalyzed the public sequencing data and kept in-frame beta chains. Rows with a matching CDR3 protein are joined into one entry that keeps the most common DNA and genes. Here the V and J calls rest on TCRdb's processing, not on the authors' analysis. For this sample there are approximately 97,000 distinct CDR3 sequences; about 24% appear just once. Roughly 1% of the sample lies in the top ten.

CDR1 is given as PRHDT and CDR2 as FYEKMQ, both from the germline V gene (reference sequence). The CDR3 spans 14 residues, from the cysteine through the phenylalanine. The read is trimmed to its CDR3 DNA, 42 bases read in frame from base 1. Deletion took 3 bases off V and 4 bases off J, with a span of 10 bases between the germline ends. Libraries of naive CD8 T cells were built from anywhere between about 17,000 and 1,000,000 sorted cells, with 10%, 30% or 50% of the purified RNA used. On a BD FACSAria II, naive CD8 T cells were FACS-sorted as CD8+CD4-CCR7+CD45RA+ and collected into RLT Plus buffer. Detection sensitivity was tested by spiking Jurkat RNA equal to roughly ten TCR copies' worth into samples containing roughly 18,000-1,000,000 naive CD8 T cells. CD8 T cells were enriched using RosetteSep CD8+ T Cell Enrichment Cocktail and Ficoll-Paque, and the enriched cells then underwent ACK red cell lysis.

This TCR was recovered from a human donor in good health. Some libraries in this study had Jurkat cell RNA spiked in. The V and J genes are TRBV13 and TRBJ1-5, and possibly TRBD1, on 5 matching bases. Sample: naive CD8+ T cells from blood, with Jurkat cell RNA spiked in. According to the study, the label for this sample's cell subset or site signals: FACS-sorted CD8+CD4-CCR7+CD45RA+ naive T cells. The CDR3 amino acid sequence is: CASSFGGSNQPQHF. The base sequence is TGTGCCAGCAGCTTTGGGGGGTCGAATCAGCCCCAGCATTTT.